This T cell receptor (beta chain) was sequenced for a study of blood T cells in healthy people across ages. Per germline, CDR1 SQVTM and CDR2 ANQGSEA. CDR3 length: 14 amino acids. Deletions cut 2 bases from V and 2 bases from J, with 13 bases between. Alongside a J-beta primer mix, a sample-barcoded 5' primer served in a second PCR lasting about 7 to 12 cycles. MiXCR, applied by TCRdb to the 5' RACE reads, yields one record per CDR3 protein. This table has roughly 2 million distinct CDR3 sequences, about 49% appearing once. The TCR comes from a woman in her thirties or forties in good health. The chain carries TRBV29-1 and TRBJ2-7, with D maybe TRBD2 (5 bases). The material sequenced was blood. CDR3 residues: CSVELRDGAYEQYF. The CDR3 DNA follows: TGCAGCGTTGAACTCCGGGATGGGGCCTACGAGCAGTACTTC.